A single sample gave rise to the 26 T cell receptor beta chains below, sequenced in a study of cytomegalovirus exposure and HLA in healthy donors. Primers for the PCR totalled 60 Vbeta and 13 Jbeta. Clones were read by immunoSEQ multiplex PCR, and TCRdb kept only the in-frame ones, dropping some. The data contain 140,000 to 150,000 clones, about three quarters of them singletons. The source material was PBMCs. These TCRs come from a woman younger than 45 in good health and CMV-seronegative.

V is TRBV7-8 and J is TRBJ2-3, with 8 bases matching TRBD2. The CDR3 covers 15 residues. CDR1 and CDR2 (germline): SGHVS, FQNEAQ. The V and J ends lost 2 bases and 4 bases, in that order; junction bases with no gene match: 5. CDR3 sequence reads: CASSLNRLASDTQYF. The CDR3 DNA follows: TGTGCCAGCAGCTTAAACAGACTAGCGTCAGATACGCAGTATTTT. The full variable domain, in which reference TRBV7-8 and TRBJ2-3 provide the parts outside the CDR3, is GAGVSQSPRYKVAKRGQDVALRCDPISGHVSLFWYQQALGQGPEFLTYFQNEAQLDKSGLPSDRFFAERPEGSVSTLKIQRTQQEDSAVYLCASSLNRLASDTQYFGPGTRLTVL.

The chain has TRBV5-4 and TRBJ1-2, with D tentatively TRBD1 (5 bases). Deletions cut 0 bases from V and 4 bases from J, with 13 bases between. This CDR3 is built from 15 residues. Germline lookup yields CDR1 SGHNT and CDR2 YYREEE (reference sequence). The CDR3 spells CASSLVSRGGYGYTF. In DNA form, the CDR3 reads TGTGCCAGCAGCTTGGTCTCAAGGGGCGGCTATGGCTACACCTTC.

This clone was counted a single time. CDR3 sequence (DNA): TGTGCCAGCAGCGCGTTCTTCGGGGGGCCCTCCTTTCGGGAGCAGTTCTTC. Translated, it gives CASSAFFGGPSFREQFF. V and J are TRBV9 and TRBJ2-1; D may be TRBD2 (7 bases). The CDR3 has 17 amino acids. Deletions cut 3 bases from V and 10 bases from J, with 26 bases between. Germline values: CDR1 SGDLS, CDR2 YYNGEE.

The V and J genes are TRBV5-4 and TRBJ2-5; 8 bases are a match to TRBD1. With 5 bases clipped from V and 2 bases from J, the junction kept 11 bases outside the gene matches. This CDR3 region has 16 residues. The germline gives CDR1 SGHNT, CDR2 YYREEE (reference sequence). The CDR3 protein is CASRTGQGRNQETQYF. CDR3 DNA sequence: TGTGCCAGCAGGACCGGACAGGGAAGGAATCAAGAGACCCAGTACTTC.

The chain couples TRBV5-1 to TRBJ1-5; D gene unclear. Germline-derived CDR1 and CDR2 are SGHRS and YFSETQ. This CDR3 region has 15 residues. The germline V and J ends were trimmed by 0 bases and 7 bases, with 14 bases remaining between them. CDR3 sequence: CASSLGGSGTQPQHF. Here the CDR3 DNA reads TGCGCCAGCAGCTTGGGAGGCTCTGGAACCCAGCCCCAGCATTTT.

CDR3 in amino acids: CSVERLRVGGYTF. The CDR3, as DNA: TGCAGCGTTGAGAGGTTGAGGGTGGGTGGCTACACCTTC. The chain joins TRBV29-1 to TRBJ1-2; unclear D gene. The CDR3 covers 13 residues. The V end was cut by 3 bases, the J end by 7 bases, with 15 bases between. Germline lookup yields CDR1 SQVTM and CDR2 ANQGSEA.

In regard to this clone: This CDR3 is also generated by other DNA sequences in the sample. The chain employs TRBV5-1 and TRBJ2-5; 8 nucleotides match TRBD1. This CDR3 is 15 amino acids long. CDR1 and CDR2 from the germline V gene are SGHRS and YFSETQ. After removal of 5 bases from V and 5 bases from J, the junction contained 11 bases not matched to a gene. As DNA, the CDR3 is TGCGCCAGCAGGCCCCTGCAGGGGGCGGTTGAGACCCAGTACTTC. Encoded protein: CASRPLQGAVETQYF.

A single count supports this clone. The chain employs TRBV6-5 and TRBJ2-7; TRBD1 aligns across 8 bases. This CDR3 spans 14 amino acids. The germline CDR1 and CDR2 sequences are MNHEY and SVGAGI. With 3 bases clipped from V and 3 bases from J, the junction kept 4 bases outside the gene matches. This chain's CDR3 is CASSYMDRDYEQYF. The CDR3 coding sequence is TGTGCCAGCAGTTATATGGACAGGGACTACGAGCAGTACTTC.

The chain links TRBV4-2 to TRBJ1-6, with D possibly matching TRBD1 (6 bases). This CDR3 region has 16 residues. CDR1 and CDR2 (germline): LGHNA, YNFKEQ. V lost 1 base, J lost 8 bases, and 15 bases lay in between. The CDR3 nucleotides read TGTGCCAGCAGCCAAGGTTCACCGGGACAATATTCACCCCTCCACTTT. It encodes CASSQGSPGQYSPLHF.

This clone came up a few times. The chain employs TRBV5-4 and TRBJ2-7; D might be TRBD1 (6 bases). The germline V and J ends were trimmed by 4 bases and 2 bases, with 10 bases remaining between them. The germline CDR1 and CDR2 sequences are SGHNT and YYREEE (reference sequence). This CDR3 comprises 13 residues. The CDR3 protein is CASSLQGPYEQYF. In DNA form, the CDR3 reads TGTGCCAGCAGCCTACAGGGCCCCTACGAGCAGTACTTC.

The V and J genes are TRBV27 and TRBJ2-1; perhaps TRBD1 as D (6 bases). CDR3 length: 18 amino acids. Germline V lookup: CDR1 MNHEY, CDR2 SMNVEV (reference sequence). Trimming removed 5 bases from V and 7 bases from J, with 27 bases in between. DNA of the CDR3: TGTGCCAGCAGTCCAAGACGTCAGGGGATTGAAGTTGTGAATGAGCAGTTCTTC. Residues: CASSPRRQGIEVVNEQFF.

The V call is TRBV6-4, the J call TRBJ2-3, with TRBD1 as a possible D gene (6 bases). This CDR3 has 16 residues. V shed 0 bases and J shed 1 base, with 11 bases lying between them. CDR1 is MRHNA and CDR2 is SNTAGT in the germline V gene. The CDR3 DNA reads TGTGCCAGCAGTGACTCCGGGACAAAAGGCACAGATACGCAGTATTTT. This encodes CASSDSGTKGTDTQYF.

V gene TRBV10-1 combines with J gene TRBJ1-4; 7 nucleotides align to TRBD1. V shed 5 bases, J shed 10 bases, and the junction held 10 bases outside the gene matches. CDR3 length: 14 residues. Germline values: CDR1 WNHNN, CDR2 SYGVQD (reference sequence). The CDR3 loop is CASSLGQGVGKLFF. CDR3 DNA: TGCGCCAGCAGTCTTGGGCAGGGGGTAGGAAAACTGTTTTTT.

The gene calls are TRBV2 and TRBJ1-2; 7 bases agree with TRBD1. CDR1 is SNHLY and CDR2 is FYNNEI in the germline V gene. Trimming took 4 bases from V and 3 from J; bases not matched to a gene: 2. The CDR3 sequence is 13 residues long. The CDR3 reads CASSGDSYYGYTF. DNA of the CDR3: TGTGCCAGCAGTGGGGACAGCTACTATGGCTACACCTTC.

This clone has a handful of counts. The chain combines TRBV11-3 with TRBJ1-1, with D hard to call. From germline, CDR1 is SGHNT and CDR2 YENEEA. The V and J ends lost 0 bases and 6 bases respectively, with 5 bases between them. This CDR3 spans 12 amino acids. CDR3 DNA sequence: TGTGCCAGCAGCTTAGAGGGCTCTGAAGCTTTCTTT. Translated: CASSLEGSEAFF.

The chain combines TRBV29-1 with TRBJ1-4; no definite D call. V lost 0 bases and J 0 bases, leaving 8 bases between the germline ends. The CDR3 runs to 15 residues. Germline lookup yields CDR1 SQVTM and CDR2 ANQGSEA. CDR3 in DNA: TGCAGCGTTGAAGACGGGGAGACAACTAATGAAAAACTGTTTTTT. This codes for CSVEDGETTNEKLFF.

This clone was detected only a few times. The chain links TRBV2 to TRBJ2-1, with 13 bases identical to TRBD2. Germline V CDR1 and CDR2: SNHLY, FYNNEI. V was clipped by 5 bases and J by 8 bases; unmatched bases: 12. This CDR3 contains 17 residues. The chain's CDR3 is CASSSPTSGGARDEQFF. As DNA, the CDR3 is TGTGCCAGCAGTTCGCCCACTAGCGGGGGGGCCCGTGATGAGCAGTTCTTC.

This chain joins TRBV5-1 and TRBJ2-2; a possible D gene is TRBD1 (6 bases). The CDR3 is made up of 14 amino acids. In germline, CDR1 is SGHRS, CDR2 YFSETQ. V shed 4 bases and J shed 4 bases, with 11 bases lying between them. CDR3 amino acids: CASSLLGGTGELFF. As DNA, the CDR3 is TGCGCCAGCAGCCTCTTAGGGGGCACCGGGGAGCTGTTTTTT.

This rearrangement joins TRBV19 to TRBJ2-7; 7 bases map to TRBD1. Germline V CDR1 and CDR2: LNHDA, SQIVND (reference sequence). The CDR3 is 14 residues long. V was clipped by 10 bases and J by 1 base; unmatched bases: 10. The CDR3 spells CATATGLTSYEQYF. CDR3 coding DNA: TGTGCCACCGCGACAGGGCTGACTTCCTACGAGCAGTACTTC.

Written as DNA, the CDR3 is TGTGCCAGTGGACAGGGTCGTGCTGAAAAACTGTTTTTT. It codes for CASGQGRAEKLFF. The rearrangement joins TRBV6-5 to TRBJ1-4; 8 bases agree with TRBD1. The CDR3 is made up of 13 amino acids. The ends lost 9 bases at V and 7 bases at J; junction bases unmatched: 7. The germline V gene has CDR1 MNHEY and CDR2 SVGAGI.

This rearrangement joins TRBV25-1 to TRBJ2-3; weak D call: TRBD1 (6 bases). CDR1 is MGHDK, CDR2 SYGVNS, per germline. Trimming cost V 7 bases and J 2 bases, with 16 bases left between them. CDR3 length: 15 amino acids. The CDR3 region is CASTRKQGSTDTQYF. In DNA, the CDR3 is TGTGCCAGCACCCGAAAACAGGGTTCCACAGATACGCAGTATTTT.

J is TRBJ2-3 and V is TRBV7-9, with D perhaps TRBD1 (6 bases). Trimming left V 5 bases short and J 5 bases short, with 17 bases between. This CDR3 is built from 15 residues. The germline V gene has CDR1 SEHNR and CDR2 FQNEAQ (reference sequence). The CDR3 region is CASSPPYREEDTQYF. Here the CDR3 DNA reads TGTGCCAGCAGCCCCCCTTACAGGGAAGAAGATACGCAGTATTTT.

This rearrangement joins TRBV29-1 to TRBJ1-3; D not resolved. V gave up 0 bases and J gave up 5 bases, with 11 bases separating them. Per germline, CDR1 SQVTM and CDR2 ANQGSEA. The CDR3 runs to 14 residues. The CDR3 sequence is CSVEEGGWRNTIYF. In DNA form, the CDR3 reads TGCAGCGTTGAAGAGGGAGGGTGGAGAAACACCATATATTTT.

V and J are TRBV27 and TRBJ1-2; D uncertain. The V end lost 7 bases, the J end lost 7 bases, and 13 bases lay between the germline ends. CDR1 is MNHEY and CDR2 is SMNVEV in the germline V gene (reference sequence). The CDR3 runs to 12 residues. The CDR3 region has the DNA TGTGCCAGCACAACGGCAACGGGTGGCTACACCTTC. Protein product: CASTTATGGYTF.

The chain combines TRBV19 with TRBJ1-2; D call uncertain. CDR1 is LNHDA and CDR2 is SQIVND in the germline V gene (reference sequence). This CDR3 comprises 13 residues. The V gene lost 3 bases and the J gene lost 4 bases, with 9 bases spanning the gap. The chain's CDR3 is CASSMTRGYGYTF. The CDR3 DNA reads as TGTGCCAGTAGTATGACTCGAGGCTATGGCTACACCTTC.

V and J are TRBV10-3 and TRBJ1-2; TRBD1 matches at 10 bases. Germline assignment: CDR1 ENHRY and CDR2 SYGVKD. The CDR3 contains 17 residues. V shed 3 bases and J 5 bases; nucleotides not matched to a gene: 12. CDR3 in DNA: TGTGCCATCAGTGACAGCCTAGGGACAGGGGTATCGTATGGCTACACCTTC. Amino acid sequence: CAISDSLGTGVSYGYTF.